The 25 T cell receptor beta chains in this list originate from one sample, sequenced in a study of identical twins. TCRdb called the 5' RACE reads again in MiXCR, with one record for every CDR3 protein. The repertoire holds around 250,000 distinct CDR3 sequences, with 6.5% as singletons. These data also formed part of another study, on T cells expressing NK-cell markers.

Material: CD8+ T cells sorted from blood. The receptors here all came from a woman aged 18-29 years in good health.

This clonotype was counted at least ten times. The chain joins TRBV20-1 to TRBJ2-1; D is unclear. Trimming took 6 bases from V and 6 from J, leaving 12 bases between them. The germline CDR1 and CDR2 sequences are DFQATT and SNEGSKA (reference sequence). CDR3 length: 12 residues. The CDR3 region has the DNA TGCAGTGCCACCCTTGACGCCAATGAGCAGTTCTTC. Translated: CSATLDANEQFF.

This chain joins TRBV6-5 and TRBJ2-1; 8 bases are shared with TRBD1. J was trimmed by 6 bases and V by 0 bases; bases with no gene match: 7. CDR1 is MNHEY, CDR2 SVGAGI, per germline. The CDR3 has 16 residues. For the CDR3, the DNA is TGTGCCAGCAGTTACTCGAAGTCAGGGGGCTCCAATGAGCAGTTCTTC. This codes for CASSYSKSGGSNEQFF.

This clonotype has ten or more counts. For the CDR3, the DNA is TGTGCCACCAGCAGAGATACGGGGAGCTCCTACAATGAGCAGTTCTTC. It codes for CATSRDTGSSYNEQFF. The rearrangement uses TRBV15 and TRBJ2-1; a weak D match, TRBD2 (5 bases). This CDR3 region has 16 residues. CDR1 and CDR2 from the germline V gene are LNHNV and YYDKDF (reference sequence). V was shortened by 0 bases and J by 0 bases, with 9 bases between the two germline ends.

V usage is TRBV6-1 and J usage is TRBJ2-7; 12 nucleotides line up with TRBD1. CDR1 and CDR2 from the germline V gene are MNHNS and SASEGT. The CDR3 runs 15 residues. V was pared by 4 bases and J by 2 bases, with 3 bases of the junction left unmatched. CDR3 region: CASSGGTGGAYEQYF. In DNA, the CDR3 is TGTGCCAGCAGTGGCGGGACAGGGGGCGCCTACGAGCAGTACTTC.

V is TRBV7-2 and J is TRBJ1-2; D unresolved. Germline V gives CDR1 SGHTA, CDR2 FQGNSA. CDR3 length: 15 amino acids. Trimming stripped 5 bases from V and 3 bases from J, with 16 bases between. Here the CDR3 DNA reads TGTGCCAGCAGCATTACCCGTCGTCGACACTATGGCTACACCTTC. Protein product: CASSITRRRHYGYTF.

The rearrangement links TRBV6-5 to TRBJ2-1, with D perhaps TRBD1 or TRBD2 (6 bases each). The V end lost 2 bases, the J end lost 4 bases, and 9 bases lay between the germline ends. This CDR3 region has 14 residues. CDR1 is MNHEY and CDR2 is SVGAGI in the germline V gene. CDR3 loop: CASSYEGGYNEQFF. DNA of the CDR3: TGTGCCAGCAGTTACGAGGGGGGATACAATGAGCAGTTCTTC.

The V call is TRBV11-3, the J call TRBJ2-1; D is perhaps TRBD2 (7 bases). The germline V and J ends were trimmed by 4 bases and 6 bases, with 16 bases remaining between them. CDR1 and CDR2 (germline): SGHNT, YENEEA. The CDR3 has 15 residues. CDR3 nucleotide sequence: TGTGCCAGCAGCTACCCGGGGGGCCCTCTCAATGAGCAGTTCTTC. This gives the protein CASSYPGGPLNEQFF.

CDR3 bases: TGCGCCAGCAGCCCCGGAGACAGCTACAATGAGCAGTTCTTC. Amino acid sequence: CASSPGDSYNEQFF. This rearrangement joins TRBV4-1 to TRBJ2-1; weak D call: TRBD1 (5 bases). In germline, CDR1 is MGHRA, CDR2 YSYEKL. This CDR3 has 14 amino acids. V was pared by 4 bases and J by 3 bases, with 10 bases between.

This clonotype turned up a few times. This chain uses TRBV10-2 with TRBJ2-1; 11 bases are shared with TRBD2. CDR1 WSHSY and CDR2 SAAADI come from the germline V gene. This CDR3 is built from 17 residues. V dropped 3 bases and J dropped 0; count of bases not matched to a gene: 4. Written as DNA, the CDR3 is TGCGCCAGCAGTGAACGACTAGCGGGAAACTCCTACAATGAGCAGTTCTTC. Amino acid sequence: CASSERLAGNSYNEQFF.

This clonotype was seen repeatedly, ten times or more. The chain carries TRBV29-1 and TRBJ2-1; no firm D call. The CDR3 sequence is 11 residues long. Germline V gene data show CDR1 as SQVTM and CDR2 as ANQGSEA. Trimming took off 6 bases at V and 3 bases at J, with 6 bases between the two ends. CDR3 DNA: TGCAGCGTCAGAAACTACAATGAGCAGTTCTTC. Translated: CSVRNYNEQFF.

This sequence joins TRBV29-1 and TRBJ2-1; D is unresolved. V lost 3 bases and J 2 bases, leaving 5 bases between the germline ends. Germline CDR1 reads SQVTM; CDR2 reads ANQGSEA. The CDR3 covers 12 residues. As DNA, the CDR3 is TGCAGCGTTGAGGTAGCCTACAATGAGCAGTTCTTC. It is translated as CSVEVAYNEQFF.

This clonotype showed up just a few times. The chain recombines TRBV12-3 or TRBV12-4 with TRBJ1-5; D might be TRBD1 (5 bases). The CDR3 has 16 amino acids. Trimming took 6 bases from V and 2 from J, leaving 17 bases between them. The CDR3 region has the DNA TGTGCCAGCAGCCACGGTCGCTCGGGGCGCAATCAGCCCCAGCATTTT. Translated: CASSHGRSGRNQPQHF.

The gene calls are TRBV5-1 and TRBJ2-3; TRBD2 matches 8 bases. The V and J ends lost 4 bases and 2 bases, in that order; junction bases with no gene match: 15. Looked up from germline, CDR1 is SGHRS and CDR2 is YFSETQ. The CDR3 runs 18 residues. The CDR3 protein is CASSAGGGYSRFTDTQYF. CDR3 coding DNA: TGCGCCAGCAGCGCCGGGGGGGGGTACAGTCGATTCACAGATACGCAGTATTTT.

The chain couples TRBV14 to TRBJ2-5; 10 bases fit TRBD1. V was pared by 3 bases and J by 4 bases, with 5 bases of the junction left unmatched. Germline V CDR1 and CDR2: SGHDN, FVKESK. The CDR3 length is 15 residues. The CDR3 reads CASSHGTGERETQYF. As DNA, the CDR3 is TGTGCCAGCAGCCACGGGACAGGGGAACGAGAGACCCAGTACTTC.

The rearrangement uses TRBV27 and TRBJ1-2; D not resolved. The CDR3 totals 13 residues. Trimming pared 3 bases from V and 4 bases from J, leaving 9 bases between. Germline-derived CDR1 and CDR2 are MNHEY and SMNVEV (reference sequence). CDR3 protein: CASSFGPFYGYTF. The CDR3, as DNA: TGTGCCAGCAGTTTTGGCCCCTTCTATGGCTACACCTTC.

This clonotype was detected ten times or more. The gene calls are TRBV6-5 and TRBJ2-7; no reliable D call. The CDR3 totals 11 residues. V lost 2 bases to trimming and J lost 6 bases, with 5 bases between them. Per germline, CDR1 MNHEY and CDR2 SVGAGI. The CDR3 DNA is TGTGCCAGCAGTTACAATTCCGAGCAGTACTTC. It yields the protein CASSYNSEQYF.

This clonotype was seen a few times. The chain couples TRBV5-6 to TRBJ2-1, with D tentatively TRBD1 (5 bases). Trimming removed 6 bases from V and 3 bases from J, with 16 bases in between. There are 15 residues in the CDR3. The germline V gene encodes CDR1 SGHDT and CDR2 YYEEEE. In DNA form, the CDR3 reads TGTGCCAGCAACCTCGGCCCGGACATCTACAATGAGCAGTTCTTC. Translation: CASNLGPDIYNEQFF.

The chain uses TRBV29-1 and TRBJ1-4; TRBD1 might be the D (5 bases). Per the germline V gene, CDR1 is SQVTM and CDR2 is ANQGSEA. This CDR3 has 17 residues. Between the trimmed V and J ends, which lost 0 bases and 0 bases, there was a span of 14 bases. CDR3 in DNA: TGCAGCGTTGAAGATCCAACTCCAGGGACAACTAATGAAAAACTGTTTTTT. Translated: CSVEDPTPGTTNEKLFF.

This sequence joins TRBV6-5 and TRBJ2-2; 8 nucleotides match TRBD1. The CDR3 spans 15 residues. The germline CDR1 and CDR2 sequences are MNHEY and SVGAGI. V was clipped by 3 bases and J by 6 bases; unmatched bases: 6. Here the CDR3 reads CASSYGTGSPGELFF. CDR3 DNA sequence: TGTGCCAGCAGTTATGGGACAGGAAGTCCCGGGGAGCTGTTTTTT.

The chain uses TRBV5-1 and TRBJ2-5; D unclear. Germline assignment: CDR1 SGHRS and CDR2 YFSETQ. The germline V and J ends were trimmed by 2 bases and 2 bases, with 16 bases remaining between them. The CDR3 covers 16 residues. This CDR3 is CASSFGLQAPQETQYF. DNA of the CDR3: TGCGCCAGCAGCTTCGGCCTCCAAGCACCTCAAGAGACCCAGTACTTC.

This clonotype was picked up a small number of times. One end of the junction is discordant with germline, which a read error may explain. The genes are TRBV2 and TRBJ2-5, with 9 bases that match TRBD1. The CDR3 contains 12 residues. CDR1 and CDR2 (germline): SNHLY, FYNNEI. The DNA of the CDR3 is TGTGCCAGCAGTGGGGACAGGGTTAATGTCGTCTTC. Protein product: CASSGDRVNVVF.

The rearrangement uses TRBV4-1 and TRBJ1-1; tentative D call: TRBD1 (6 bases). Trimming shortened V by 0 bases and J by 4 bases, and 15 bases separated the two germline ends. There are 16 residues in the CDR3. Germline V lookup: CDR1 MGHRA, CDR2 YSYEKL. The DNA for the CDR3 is TGCGCCAGCAGCCAAGATGGGGGCAGGGGCGTCACTGAAGCTTTCTTT. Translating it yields CASSQDGGRGVTEAFF.

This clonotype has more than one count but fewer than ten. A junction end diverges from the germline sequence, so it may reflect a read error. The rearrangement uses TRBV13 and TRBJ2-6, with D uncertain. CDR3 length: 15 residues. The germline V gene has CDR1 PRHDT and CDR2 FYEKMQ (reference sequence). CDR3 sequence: CASSIGPSGANVLTF. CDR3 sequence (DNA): TGTGCCAGCAGCATAGGCCCCTCTGGGGCCAACGTCCTGACTTTC.

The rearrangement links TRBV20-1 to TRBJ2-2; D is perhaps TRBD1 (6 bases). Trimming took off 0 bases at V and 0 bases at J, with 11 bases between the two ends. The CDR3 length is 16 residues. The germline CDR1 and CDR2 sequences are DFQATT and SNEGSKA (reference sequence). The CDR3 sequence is CSARDLGGPNTGELFF. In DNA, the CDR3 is TGCAGTGCTAGAGATCTTGGGGGCCCGAACACCGGGGAGCTGTTTTTT.

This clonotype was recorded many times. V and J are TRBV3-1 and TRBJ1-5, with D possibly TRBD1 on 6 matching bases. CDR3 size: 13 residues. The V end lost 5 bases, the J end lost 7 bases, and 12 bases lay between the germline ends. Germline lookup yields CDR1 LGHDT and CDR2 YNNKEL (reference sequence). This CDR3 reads CASSFGRGQPQHF. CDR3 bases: TGTGCCAGCAGCTTCGGCAGGGGACAGCCCCAGCATTTT. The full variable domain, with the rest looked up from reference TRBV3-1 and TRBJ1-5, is DTAVSQTPKYLVTQMGNDKSIKCEQNLGHDTMYWYKQDSKKFLKIMFSYNNKELIINETVPNRFSPKSPDKAHLNLHINSLELGDSAVYFCASSFGRGQPQHFGDGTRLSIL.